The 20 T cell receptor beta chains reported below all come from one sample, sequenced in a study of blood T cell repertoires in COVID-19. The method was immunoSEQ multiplex PCR; TCRdb's version includes in-frame clones alone and lacks a portion of them. The sample consists of 150,000 or so clones, about 91% of them appearing once. The sample taken for sequencing was peripheral blood. All receptors derive from a woman between 50 and 59 years old with acute or convalescent COVID-19.

The gene calls are TRBV18 and TRBJ2-7; the D gene is possibly TRBD1 (5 bases). Germline values: CDR1 KGHSH, CDR2 LQKENI. This CDR3 has 15 residues. Trimming cost V 5 bases and J 7 bases, with 21 bases left between them. The CDR3 sequence: CASSKDQGLLGEQYF. The CDR3 coding sequence is TGTGCCAGCTCAAAAGACCAGGGCCTCTTAGGGGAGCAGTACTTC. The entire variable domain, with the rest obtained from reference TRBV18 and TRBJ2-7, is as follows: NAGVMQNPRHLVRRRGQEARLRCSPMKGHSHVYWYRQLPEEGLKFMVYLQKENIIDESGMPKERFSAEFPKEGPSILRIQQVVRGDSAAYFCASSKDQGLLGEQYFGPGTRLTVT.

This sequence joins TRBV3-1 (or the pseudogene TRBV3-2) and TRBJ1-6; the D gene is possibly TRBD1 (6 bases). This CDR3 is built from 17 residues. The germline V gene encodes CDR1 LGHDT and CDR2 YNNKEL (reference sequence). V dropped 3 bases and J dropped 3 bases, with 15 bases sitting between them. The CDR3 region has the DNA TGTGCCAGCAGCCAGCCCTTGGGAGGGGGCTATAATTCACCCCTCCACTTT. Translated: CASSQPLGGGYNSPLHF.

The chain couples TRBV18 to TRBJ1-1, with TRBD1 as a possible D gene (5 bases). Germline CDR1 and CDR2: KGHSH and LQKENI. The CDR3 runs to 13 residues. Deletions cut 2 bases from V and 8 bases from J, with 12 bases between. In nucleotides, the CDR3 is TGTGCCAGCTCACCATTCGGAGGGGCCGAAGCTTTCTTT. It codes for CASSPFGGAEAFF.

This chain joins TRBV11-3 and TRBJ2-4, with D maybe TRBD1 (7 bases). The V end lost 5 bases, the J end lost 8 bases, and 13 bases lay between the germline ends. Germline CDR1 and CDR2: SGHNT and YENEEA. This CDR3 is 13 amino acids long. The DNA for the CDR3 is TGTGCCAGCAGCACCCAGGGGGGATACATTCAGTACTTC. It yields the protein CASSTQGGYIQYF.

V is TRBV6-1 and J is TRBJ1-5, with D perhaps TRBD1 (6 bases). V was pared by 1 base and J by 5 bases, with 9 bases between. This CDR3 contains 14 residues. From germline, CDR1 is MNHNS and CDR2 SASEGT. The CDR3 protein is CASSEGRGYQPQHF. The CDR3 bases are TGTGCCAGCAGTGAAGGCAGGGGATATCAGCCCCAGCATTTT.

V gene TRBV27 combines with J gene TRBJ1-1; possibly TRBD1 for D (5 bases). Germline V gene lookup returns CDR1 MNHEY and CDR2 SMNVEV (reference sequence). The CDR3 has 14 amino acids. The germline V and J ends were trimmed by 7 bases and 1 base, with 13 bases remaining between them. Here the CDR3 reads CASTKDGQNTEAFF. CDR3 coding DNA: TGTGCCAGCACTAAGGACGGACAGAACACTGAAGCTTTCTTT.

CDR3 DNA sequence: TGTGCCAGCAGCTTCCCGAGCACCGGGGAGCTGTTTTTT. Protein: CASSFPSTGELFF. The V gene is TRBV7-9, the J gene TRBJ2-2; no clear D. The CDR3 runs to 13 residues. Germline assignment: CDR1 SEHNR and CDR2 FQNEAQ (reference sequence). Trimming shortened V by 3 bases and J by 4 bases, and 6 bases separated the two germline ends.

The chain recombines TRBV7-2 with TRBJ2-7; possibly TRBD1 for D (5 bases). The V end lost 5 bases, the J end lost 0 bases, and 14 bases lay between the germline ends. This CDR3 has 15 amino acids. Germline lookup yields CDR1 SGHTA and CDR2 FQGNSA. The CDR3 sequence is CASSTATASSYEQYF. The CDR3 region has the DNA TGTGCCAGCAGCACTGCGACAGCAAGCTCCTACGAGCAGTACTTC.

The chain combines TRBV18 with TRBJ1-2; D perhaps matches TRBD1 (5 bases). V lost 6 bases, J lost 5 bases, and 10 bases lay in between. The CDR3 runs to 12 residues. The germline gives CDR1 KGHSH, CDR2 LQKENI. Here the CDR3 reads CASSGRTYGYTF. The CDR3 DNA is TGTGCCAGCTCCGGACGGACATATGGCTACACCTTC.

This chain uses TRBV6-5 with TRBJ1-1, with D possibly matching TRBD1 (6 bases). V was trimmed by 4 bases and J by 4 bases, leaving 10 bases between them. CDR1 is MNHEY, CDR2 SVGAGI, per germline. The CDR3 spans 13 residues. CDR3 amino acids: CASSFNRVTEAFF. For the CDR3, the DNA is TGTGCCAGCAGTTTTAACAGGGTCACTGAAGCTTTCTTT.

This clone was observed once. The J gene is TRBJ2-1, the V gene TRBV19, with D perhaps TRBD2 (6 bases). Looked up from germline, CDR1 is LNHDA and CDR2 is SQIVND (reference sequence). CDR3 size: 15 residues. V was clipped by 5 bases and J by 4 bases, with 15 bases between them. The DNA of the CDR3 is TGTGCCAGTAGTCCTTCTAGCGCGGGGTACAATGAGCAGTTCTTC. It is translated as CASSPSSAGYNEQFF. Filled out from reference TRBV19 and TRBJ2-1, the complete variable domain reads DGGITQSPKYLFRKEGQNVTLSCEQNLNHDAMYWYRQDPGQGLRLIYYSQIVNDFQKGDIAEGYSVSREKKESFPLTVTSAQKNPTAFYLCASSPSSAGYNEQFFGPGTRLTVL.

The genes are TRBV5-1 and TRBJ2-3; TRBD2 aligns across 9 bases. V shed 2 bases and J 2 bases; nucleotides not matched to a gene: 6. The CDR3 contains 16 residues. Looked up from germline, CDR1 is SGHRS and CDR2 is YFSETQ. The CDR3 region has the DNA TGCGCCAGCAGCTTTAATAGCGGGAGAGCCACAGATACGCAGTATTTT. Protein sequence: CASSFNSGRATDTQYF. Full variable domain (remainder filled in from reference TRBV5-1 and TRBJ2-3): KAGVTQTPRYLIKTRGQQVTLSCSPISGHRSVSWYQQTPGQGLQFLFEYFSETQRNKGNFPGRFSGRQFSNSRSEMNVSTLELGDSALYLCASSFNSGRATDTQYFGPGTRLTVL.

The chain is built from TRBV7-9 and TRBJ1-1; the D gene is possibly TRBD1 (5 bases). This CDR3 spans 13 amino acids. Germline CDR1 is SEHNR and CDR2 is FQNEAQ (reference sequence). The V gene lost 0 bases and the J gene lost 4 bases, with 6 bases spanning the gap. The CDR3: CASSLAGLTEAFF. The CDR3 DNA reads TGTGCCAGCAGCTTAGCGGGACTCACTGAAGCTTTCTTT.

V and J are TRBV5-1 and TRBJ2-1; 10 bases are a match to TRBD1. V lost 4 bases and J lost 8; bases outside the gene matches: 9. Germline values: CDR1 SGHRS, CDR2 YFSETQ. The CDR3 spans 15 residues. The CDR3 coding sequence is TGCGCCAGCAGCCGGACAGGGGGAGGAAGGGATGAGCAGTTCTTC. Translation: CASSRTGGGRDEQFF.

The chain links TRBV10-3 to TRBJ1-1; 7 nucleotides line up with TRBD1. This CDR3 spans 12 amino acids. V dropped 10 bases and J dropped 2; count of bases not matched to a gene: 4. The germline V gene has CDR1 ENHRY and CDR2 SYGVKD. Here the CDR3 reads CATGTANTEAFF. The DNA for the CDR3 is TGTGCCACGGGGACAGCCAACACTGAAGCTTTCTTT.

This chain joins TRBV19 and TRBJ2-1, with D maybe TRBD1 (6 bases). This CDR3 region has 18 residues. Germline assignment: CDR1 LNHDA and CDR2 SQIVND (reference sequence). Trimming stripped 0 bases from V and 0 bases from J, with 15 bases between. Here the CDR3 DNA reads TGTGCCAGTAGTATAGAGGCGGACAGCACGAGCTCCTACAATGAGCAGTTCTTC. This encodes CASSIEADSTSSYNEQFF.

This chain links TRBV18 with TRBJ1-6, with D perhaps TRBD1 (5 bases). This CDR3 is 15 amino acids long. Germline V gene lookup returns CDR1 KGHSH and CDR2 LQKENI. V was clipped by 2 bases and J by 9 bases, with 14 bases between them. The CDR3 sequence is CASSPSIGGSSPLHF. The CDR3 nucleotides read TGTGCCAGCTCACCATCTATCGGGGGAAGTTCACCCCTCCACTTT.

The J gene is TRBJ2-1, the V gene TRBV10-3; 8 positions match TRBD2. The germline V gene encodes CDR1 ENHRY and CDR2 SYGVKD. Germline trimming cut 9 bases from V and 2 bases from J; bases unmatched to any gene: 6. The CDR3 has 14 residues. CDR3 residues: CAIKRESTYNEQFF. CDR3 DNA sequence: TGTGCCATTAAGCGGGAGTCGACCTACAATGAGCAGTTCTTC.

The chain combines TRBV5-1 with TRBJ1-1; 7 bases align to TRBD1. Looked up from germline, CDR1 is SGHRS and CDR2 is YFSETQ. The CDR3 runs to 15 residues. J gave up 3 bases and V 4 bases, and 9 bases lay outside the gene matches. The CDR3 region is CASSPRQGSDTEAFF. The CDR3 DNA reads as TGCGCCAGCAGCCCACGACAGGGATCCGACACTGAAGCTTTCTTT.

The chain links TRBV6-5 to TRBJ1-4, with a tentative D call TRBD1 (5 bases). Trimming stripped 5 bases from V and 7 bases from J, with 14 bases between. This CDR3 comprises 14 residues. CDR1 and CDR2 from the germline V gene are MNHEY and SVGAGI. DNA of the CDR3: TGTGCCAGCAGTCGACAGCCCTCGGTTGAAAAACTGTTTTTT. Encoded protein: CASSRQPSVEKLFF.